The sequence of this T cell receptor (beta chain) was determined in a study of blood T cell repertoires in COVID-19 (dated by TCRdb to about 2020). A note on the overall study: Samples covering the acute and convalescent phases of COVID-19 were provided by collaborators in the United States, Italy and Spain. The material from the prospective study consisted of cDNA or gDNA derived from T cells, B-cell-depleted T cells, or PBMCs. The sample metadata nearly always contained a de-identified subject ID, COVID-19 status, age in years and sex. The samples were drawn from the first 160 participants of the ongoing ImmuneRACE study and from 1,200 or so subjects provided by 6 global collaborators. HLA class I and class II types, where available, came from metadata supplied by the sample provider rather than from assay-based typing. The dataset comprised deeply sampled blood TCRbeta repertoires from subjects exposed to, actively infected with, or recovered from COVID-19. The repertoires were released in a freely available public database intended as a resource for research on the immune response to SARS-CoV-2. What the work shows at the level of the full study, not this receptor alone: The amount of clinical and demographic metadata varied by source and participant and was provided uncurated.

The immunoSEQ Assay, a bias-controlled multiplex PCR, was used to amplify TCRbeta CDR3 regions from genomic DNA. As for how the authors treated the data: Nucleated cell counts per sample were estimated from amplification of reference gene primers within the assay. To quantify the absolute abundance of each unique TCRbeta CDR3 rearrangement, sequence reads were collapsed and filtered. For each sample, productive Simpson clonality was calculated as the square root of Simpson's diversity index across productive rearrangements. This is the immuneACCESS table as TCRdb keeps it, with only in-frame sequences that have V and J called. A part of the clones is gone; compared with another copy, unresolved V genes explain less than half, and the rest is unexplained. That table is the source of V, J and clone size, and D and trimming were worked out from the DNA. This sample has 130,000 to 150,000 clones in its table, and roughly 90% of those were observed once. About 2.3% of the sample is taken by the ten largest.

This clone was counted between two and nine times. Its cognate antigen has yet to be identified. The record has no base qualities; no much larger clone is one base away. Distinct nucleotide sequences in the sample also encode this CDR3. After removal of 1 base from V and 2 bases from J, the junction retains 2 bases not matched to a gene. From cysteine to phenylalanine, the CDR3 is 15 amino acids long. The read is trimmed to its CDR3 DNA, 45 bases read in frame from base 1. Per the germline V gene, LGHNA is the CDR1 and YNFKEQ is the CDR2. The collaborating institutions used their own protocols to collect whole blood in K2EDTA tubes. Collaborator samples were shipped for TCRbeta analysis as frozen whole blood, isolated PBMCs, or DNA extracted from either sample type.

This sequence was found in a human donor in a cohort sampled during active COVID-19. Sequenced input: peripheral blood. The chain couples TRBV4-2 to TRBJ1-1; the junction holds 9 bases that match TRBD1. Here the CDR3 is given as CASSQVGQGNTEAFF. In nucleotide form, the sequence is TGTGCCAGCAGCCAAGTGGGACAGGGTAACACTGAAGCTTTCTTT.